What follows are 7 T cell receptor beta chains derived from one specimen sequenced in a study of CD8 T cells in ankylosing spondylitis (dated by TCRdb to about 2017). The library was built by means of 5' RACE. Sequencing took place on an Illumina HiSeq 2500. TCRdb took the public reads, trimmed them with fastp at Q25, ran MiXCR for clone calling and kept in-frame beta chains. Entries are consolidated by CDR3 protein sequence, retaining the most common genes and DNA. This sample has fewer than 250,000 distinct CDR3 sequences in its table, and approximately 10% of those were observed once. Over 20% of the sample comes from the top ten. The source material was blood, either unsorted or a sorted T cell fraction (not recorded which). The receptors here all came from a male donor with ankylosing spondylitis or in good health (not recorded which).

The CDR3 DNA sequence: TGCGCCAGCAGCTTGAGCTCAGGCACAGATACGCAGTATTTT. It translates to CASSLSSGTDTQYF. V gene TRBV5-1 combines with J gene TRBJ2-3; D unresolved. The germline V gene has CDR1 SGHRS and CDR2 YFSETQ. The CDR3 is made up of 14 amino acids. Trimming took off 1 base at V and 1 base at J, with 7 bases between the two ends.

In DNA form, the CDR3 reads TGTGCCAGCATGGGGCGGTTTAATGAAAAACTGTTTTTT. This sequence encodes CASMGRFNEKLFF. The J gene is TRBJ1-4, the V gene TRBV7-9; tentative D call: TRBD1 (5 bases). Trimming pared 7 bases from V and 4 bases from J, leaving 10 bases between. Per the germline V gene, CDR1 is SEHNR and CDR2 is FQNEAQ (reference sequence). The CDR3 sequence is 13 residues long.

This clonotype was found many times. The J gene is TRBJ2-1, the V gene TRBV12-3 or TRBV12-4, with 8 positions matching TRBD2. The CDR3 loop spans 15 amino acids. The V and J ends lost 5 bases and 4 bases, in that order; junction bases with no gene match: 7. CDR3 sequence: CASSPESGGYNEQFF. DNA for the CDR3: TGTGCCAGCAGTCCCGAGAGCGGGGGTTACAATGAGCAGTTCTTC.

This clonotype has only a few counts. This chain links TRBV2 with TRBJ2-1, with a weak D call TRBD2 (7 bases). The CDR3 consists of 15 residues. The V and J ends lost 6 bases and 4 bases respectively, with 16 bases between them. Germline assignment: CDR1 SNHLY and CDR2 FYNNEI. CDR3: CASRRRGGLYNEQFF. The DNA of the CDR3 is TGTGCCAGCAGGAGGAGGGGGGGGTTATACAATGAGCAGTTCTTC.

This clonotype has ten or more counts. The CDR3: CASSRAREAFF. As DNA, the CDR3 is TGTGCCAGCAGCCGCGCTCGTGAAGCTTTCTTT. The V and J genes are TRBV3-1 and TRBJ1-1, with D uncertain. The CDR3 is made up of 11 amino acids. Between the trimmed V and J ends, which lost 4 bases and 7 bases, there was a span of 7 bases. Germline V gene sequence: CDR1 LGHDT, CDR2 YNNKEL (reference sequence).

In its sample, this clonotype was seen a few times. The chain is built from TRBV7-2 and TRBJ2-1, with D unresolved. The CDR3 extends over 12 amino acids. Germline CDR1 is SGHTA and CDR2 is FQGNSA. V was trimmed by 2 bases and J by 12 bases, leaving 11 bases between them. In DNA form, the CDR3 reads TGTGCCAGCAGCTTATCGCTGGTTGGGCAGTTCTTC. It specifies CASSLSLVGQFF.

This clonotype was seen at least ten times. This rearrangement joins TRBV5-1 to TRBJ2-7; D uncertain. The CDR3 totals 14 residues. CDR1 and CDR2 (germline): SGHRS, YFSETQ. V shed 2 bases and J shed 3 bases, with 12 bases lying between them. Here the CDR3 reads CASSFGSSGYEQYF. CDR3 DNA: TGCGCCAGCAGCTTTGGCAGTTCTGGCTACGAGCAGTACTTC.